The source of this T cell receptor beta chain is a study of cytomegalovirus exposure and HLA in healthy donors. The CDR3 runs to 15 residues. V was clipped by 5 bases and J by 1 base, with 12 bases between them. Germline CDR1 MNHEY, CDR2 SMNVEV (reference sequence). Primers included in the PCR were 60 Vbeta and 13 Jbeta primers. The protocol was immunoSEQ multiplex PCR, while the TCRdb copy is restricted to in-frame clones and leaves out a portion. The sample lists more than 85,000 clones, 80% to 85% occurring once. This clonotype was obtained from a man younger than 40 in good health and CMV-seropositive. Sequenced sample: PBMCs. This rearrangement joins TRBV27 to TRBJ2-1; tentatively, D is TRBD2 (5 bases). The CDR3 is CASSLGLGSYNEQFF. The CDR3 DNA follows: TGTGCCAGCAGTCTAGGACTGGGGTCCTACAATGAGCAGTTCTTC.